The rows below give T cell receptor beta chains drawn from one sample of a study of memory CD4+ T cells and cytomegalovirus serostatus. Produced via immunoSEQ multiplex PCR; TCRdb's table is partial and in-frame only. The table has 50,000 to 65,000 clones, roughly three quarters seen once. What was sequenced was memory CD4+ T cells from blood. Receptors originate from an adult in good health and CMV-seronegative. The CDR3 runs from the conserved cysteine through the conserved F or W. A D gene is named only where the DNA matches it firmly. Clone sizes are given selectively: once, few, many, or a class where the clone is expanded.

clone size	V gene	J gene	D gene	CDR3 protein	CDR3 DNA
-	TRBV5-1	TRBJ2-4	-	CASSLVGGKNIQYF	TGCGCCAGCAGCTTGGTAGGGGGCAAAAACATTCAGTACTTC
-	TRBV4-3	TRBJ1-6	-	CASSQDRAANSPLHF	TGCGCCAGCAGCCAAGACAGGGCAGCTAATTCACCCCTCCACTTT
-	TRBV6-5	TRBJ1-5	-	CASSYPPSTVDQPQHF	TGTGCCAGCAGTTACCCCCCCTCGACAGTAGACCAGCCCCAGCATTTT
-	TRBV29-1	TRBJ1-1	-	CSVAGTEAFF	TGCAGCGTTGCTGGGACTGAAGCTTTCTTT
-	TRBV2	TRBJ2-2	TRBD2	CASSGPTSGGARNTGELFF	TGTGCCAGCAGTGGGCCGACTAGCGGGGGGGCCCGGAACACCGGGGAGCTGTTTTTT
-	TRBV5-6	TRBJ2-5	-	CASSFPNQETQYF	TGTGCCAGCAGCTTCCCCAACCAGGAGACCCAGTACTTC
-	TRBV7-2	TRBJ2-3	-	CASSSKDTQYF	TGTGCCAGCAGCTCCAAGGATACGCAGTATTTT
-	TRBV27	TRBJ2-7	-	CASSFRQIQATYEQYF	TGTGCCAGCAGTTTCCGCCAAATACAGGCGACCTACGAGCAGTACTTC
-	TRBV7-2	TRBJ2-1	TRBD1	CASSLTGTVRVF	TGTGCCAGCAGCTTAACCGGGACAGTTAGGGTCTTC
-	TRBV2	TRBJ2-1	TRBD2	CASRQLAGGYNEQFF	TGTGCCAGCAGACAACTAGCGGGGGGCTACAATGAGCAGTTCTTC
-	TRBV7-2	TRBJ2-7	-	CASSLEDGYEQYF	TGTGCCAGCAGCTTAGAGGATGGGTACGAGCAGTACTTC
-	TRBV27	TRBJ1-2	TRBD1	CASSRQGSSYGYTF	TGTGCCAGCAGTAGACAGGGATCTTCCTATGGCTACACCTTC
-	TRBV4-3	TRBJ1-5	-	CASSQGVVQQPQHF	TGCGCCAGCAGCCAAGGGGTTGTCCAACAGCCCCAGCATTTT
-	TRBV6-4	TRBJ2-7	-	CASTTGRIYEQYF	TGTGCCAGCACTACAGGGCGAATCTACGAGCAGTACTTC
-	TRBV9	TRBJ2-7	TRBD1	CASSPADRGFTYEQYF	TGTGCCAGCAGCCCCGCAGACAGGGGATTTACCTACGAGCAGTACTTC
-	TRBV14	TRBJ2-1	TRBD1	CASSRTGYYNEQFF	TGTGCCAGCAGCCGGACAGGTTACTACAATGAGCAGTTCTTC
-	TRBV19	TRBJ1-1	-	CASSIPTGNTEAFF	TGTGCCAGTAGTATCCCCACAGGGAACACTGAAGCTTTCTTT
-	TRBV11-1	TRBJ1-2	-	CASSPQGYGYTF	TGTGCCAGCAGCCCGCAGGGCTATGGCTACACCTTC
-	TRBV5-1	TRBJ1-6	-	CASSPTEGSYNSPLHF	TGCGCCAGCAGCCCTACGGAGGGCTCCTATAATTCACCCCTCCACTTT
-	TRBV19	TRBJ1-1	TRBD1	CASSQGQGRNTEAFF	TGTGCCAGTAGCCAGGGACAGGGTCGGAACACTGAAGCTTTCTTT
-	TRBV6-5	TRBJ2-5	TRBD1	CASSSGTDPRETQYF	TGTGCCAGCAGTTCCGGGACAGACCCTCGTGAGACCCAGTACTTC
-	TRBV14	TRBJ1-2	-	CASSQDLHSVRGYTF	TGTGCCAGCAGCCAAGATTTACACAGTGTTAGAGGCTACACCTTC
few	TRBV7-9	TRBJ2-1	-	CASSFRSDEQFF	TGTGCCAGCAGCTTTCGGTCGGATGAGCAGTTCTTC
-	TRBV9	TRBJ2-2	TRBD1	CASSVVSGGDTGELFF	TGTGCCAGCAGCGTAGTTTCAGGGGGAGACACCGGGGAGCTGTTTTTT
few	TRBV19	TRBJ1-5	TRBD1	CASSMGHPGQGYNQPQHF	TGTGCCAGTAGTATGGGACATCCGGGACAGGGGTACAATCAGCCCCAGCATTTT
-	TRBV5-1	TRBJ1-2	-	CASSLGTVGLYGYTF	TGCGCCAGCAGCTTGGGGACAGTTGGGCTTTATGGCTACACCTTC
-	TRBV25-1	TRBJ1-6	TRBD1	CASRGTGVNSPLHF	TGTGCCAGCAGGGGGACAGGGGTAAATTCACCCCTCCACTTT
-	TRBV27	TRBJ1-1	-	CASTPGTHNTEAFF	TGTGCCAGCACCCCGGGCACGCATAACACTGAAGCTTTCTTT
few	TRBV2	TRBJ1-5	TRBD1	CASRQGANQPQHF	TGTGCCAGCAGGCAGGGGGCTAATCAGCCCCAGCATTTT
-	TRBV5-4	TRBJ2-2	-	CASSPGGFGELFF	TGTGCCAGCAGCCCCGGAGGTTTCGGGGAGCTGTTTTTT
-	TRBV10-3	TRBJ1-1	-	CAGQLTSSAMNTEAFF	TGTGCCGGGCAACTAACCTCCTCAGCGATGAACACTGAAGCTTTCTTT
-	TRBV7-8	TRBJ1-6	TRBD1	CASNPTGRDNSPLHF	TGTGCCAGCAACCCGACAGGGAGGGACAATTCACCCCTCCACTTT
-	TRBV5-3	TRBJ1-2	TRBD1	CARSHRTGLVYGYTF	TGTGCCAGAAGCCACCGGACAGGGTTGGTCTATGGCTACACCTTC